This T cell receptor beta chain was recorded in a study of neurological immune-mediated disorders. This CDR3 spans 12 amino acids. CDR1 and CDR2 (germline): SGHRS, YFSETQ. Trimming stripped 6 bases from V and 0 bases from J, with 6 bases between. A single record per CDR3 protein comes from TCRdb applying MiXCR to the 5' RACE reads. Here the sample spans some 34,000 distinct CDR3 sequences, about 1.6% being singletons. At least ten counts were recorded for this clonotype. The sequencing sample was made of PBMCs. The sequence was obtained from a woman aged 30 to 39 with multiple sclerosis. The chain links TRBV5-1 to TRBJ1-1, with D uncertain. CDR3 protein: CASKRVNTEAFF. The CDR3 nucleotides are TGCGCCAGCAAGAGGGTGAACACTGAAGCTTTCTTT.